The present T cell receptor beta chain was sequenced within a study of blood T cell repertoires in COVID-19. Profiled with immunoSEQ multiplex PCR; TCRdb holds only in-frame clones, not every one. The sample includes 70,000 or so clones, around three quarters of them seen just once. CDR1 MGHDK and CDR2 SYGVNS come from the germline V gene. The V and J ends lost 7 bases and 6 bases respectively, with 9 bases between them. The CDR3 is 11 residues long. V and J are TRBV25-1 and TRBJ1-2, with D tentatively TRBD1 (5 bases). The sequence derives from a man between 60 and 70 years old with acute or convalescent COVID-19. Sequenced input: peripheral blood. Here the CDR3 reads CASTQGNGYTF. The CDR3, as DNA: TGTGCCAGCACCCAGGGTAATGGCTACACCTTC.